Here is one TCR beta chain with its context. The CDR3 runs to 17 residues. Germline assignment: CDR1 GTSNPN and CDR2 SVGIG (reference sequence). Trimming shortened V by 5 bases and J by 0 bases, and 19 bases separated the two germline ends. The data are from a study of blood T cell repertoires in COVID-19. The overall study: Acute and convalescent COVID-19 samples came from the United States, Italy and Spain. T cells, B-cell-depleted T cells, or PBMCs provided the cDNA or gDNA that served as material.

Assay: immunoSEQ multiplex PCR; the TCRdb copy retains only in-frame clones and omits some. The sample includes 130,000 to 150,000 clones, 80% to 90% of them seen just once. The sequenced sample consisted of peripheral blood. The V call is TRBV30, the J call TRBJ1-4, with D possibly TRBD1 on 5 matching bases. This TCR derives from a human donor in a cohort sampled during active COVID-19. CDR3 nucleotides: TGTGCCTGGTGGGGGAGGACCCTAGTCTCAACTAATGAAAAACTGTTTTTT. Its protein is CAWWGRTLVSTNEKLFF.